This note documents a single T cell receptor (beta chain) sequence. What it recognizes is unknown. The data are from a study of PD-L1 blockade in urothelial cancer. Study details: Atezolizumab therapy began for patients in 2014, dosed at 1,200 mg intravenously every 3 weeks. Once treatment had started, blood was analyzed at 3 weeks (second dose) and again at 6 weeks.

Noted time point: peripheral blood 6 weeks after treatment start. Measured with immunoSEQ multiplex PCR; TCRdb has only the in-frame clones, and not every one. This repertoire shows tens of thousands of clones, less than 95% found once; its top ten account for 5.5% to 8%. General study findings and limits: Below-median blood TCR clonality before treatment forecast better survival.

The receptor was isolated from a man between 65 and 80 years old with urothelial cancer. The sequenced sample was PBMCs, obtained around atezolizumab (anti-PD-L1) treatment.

In DNA, the CDR3 is TGTGCCAGCAGTCACGACAGGGCGGACACTGAAGCTTTCTTT. Translated, it gives CASSHDRADTEAFF. The chain combines TRBV5-8 with TRBJ1-1, with 7 bases fitting TRBD1. Germline trimming cut 5 bases from V and 3 bases from J; bases unmatched to any gene: 7. This CDR3 is 14 amino acids long. Germline assignment: CDR1 SGHTS and CDR2 YDEGEE.